This T cell receptor (beta chain) was observed in a study of T cells after posttransplantation cyclophosphamide. Study-level results: Later blood repertoires were often dominated by clones from the donor CD8+ memory compartment. TRB overlap between skin or GI tissue T cells and blood was limited. After PTCy, TRB diversity resembled that of CNI/methotrexate controls.

For this clone: No antigen is known for it.

Cells defined as naive were viable CD3+CD4+ or CD3+CD8+ and CCR7+CD45RA+CD45RO-CD95-CD27+CD28+. Assay: immunoSEQ multiplex PCR; the TCRdb copy retains only in-frame clones and omits some. The profile shows some 20,000 clones, 95% to 98% of them singletons. Germline CDR1 and CDR2: KGHSH and LQKENI. This CDR3 contains 15 residues. The trim removed 8 bases at V and 3 bases at J, leaving 8 bases unmatched. The clonotype was recovered from a man aged 40-50 years in good health, CMV-negative, and a related stem cell transplant donor. Sequencing used naive CD4+ T cells sorted from PBMCs. V gene TRBV18 combines with J gene TRBJ2-3, with 10 bases aligning to TRBD1. Written as DNA, the CDR3 is TGTGCCAGCACAAACCCGGGACAGGGGACAGATACGCAGTATTTT. Its protein product is CASTNPGQGTDTQYF. Full variable domain (remainder filled in from reference TRBV18 and TRBJ2-3): NAGVMQNPRHLVRRRGQEARLRCSPMKGHSHVYWYRQLPEEGLKFMVYLQKENIIDESGMPKERFSAEFPKEGPSILRIQQVVRGDSAAYFCASTNPGQGTDTQYFGPGTRLTVL.